Here is one TCR beta chain with its context. In its sample, this clonotype was seen once. What this receptor recognizes is not known. No qualities accompany the bases; no much larger clone lies one base away. The sample belongs to a study of blood T cells in healthy people across ages (dated by TCRdb to 2015 to 2017). General notes on the study: Template switching captured roughly one uniquely barcoded TCR beta cDNA molecule per two T cells in model experiments. The study measured age-related changes in TCR beta repertoire diversity using deep sequencing normalized with unique cDNA molecular identifiers. The donors were divided into four age groups: young (average roughly 15 years), middle-aged (about 41), aged (approximately 62) and long-lived (about 84). To avoid experimental bias, donors of different ages were randomly spread across the sequencing lanes. For two donors (one aged 18 to 29 and one aged 80 or older), the study analyzed two additional independent replicas of 1 million unique cDNA reads from the same blood draw.

The approximately 39 donors, aged 6 to 90 years, were systemically healthy Caucasian individuals from Russia. Each donor gave roughly 11 milliliters of peripheral blood, drawn into EDTA-treated Vacutainer tubes. Ficoll-Paque density-gradient centrifugation was used to isolate PBMCs, with at least 6 million obtained per sample. Total RNA was extracted from PBMCs with Trizol reagent, with at least 5 micrograms obtained per sample. Naive CD45RAhigh/CD27high T cell percentages were measured by flow cytometry on a PBMC aliquot from every donor. Library preparation used 5' RACE. A second PCR of roughly 6 to 11 cycles was run with a J-beta primer mix and a sample-barcoded 5' primer. A template-switch 5' adaptor carrying 12 random nucleotides introduced a unique molecular identifier onto each TCR beta cDNA molecule. Each sample yielded at least 2.5 million CDR3-containing paired-end reads. First-strand cDNA synthesis was performed from all RNA using the Mint cDNA synthesis kit, with priming by a TRBC-specific oligonucleotide. Following uracil-DNA glycosylase treatment, a first 18-cycle PCR with universal primers M1SS and BC2_uni_R was performed on all cDNA. Concerning the study's data processing: For normalization, 1 million high-quality reads, each with a distinct molecular identifier, were randomly selected from each sample. Reads with shared molecular identifiers were discarded instead of being binned into consensus sequences. MiTCR, set to a Q25 quality threshold and the strictest error-elimination algorithm, was used for CDR3 identification, clonotype clustering and error correction. A nonparametric unseen species model with Euler transformation was used to estimate a lower bound on total TCR beta diversity. Clones were called with MiXCR by TCRdb after fastp trimmed the public reads at Q25, and only in-frame beta chains were retained. Each entry merges the rows of one CDR3 protein and shows their most common DNA and genes. The V and J calls shown here were made by TCRdb, not taken from the authors' results. The sample table lists 1.8 million or so distinct CDR3 sequences, approximately 40% of them with a count of one. Together, the top ten hold around 23% of the sample.

Summary of the overall study and its limitations: As age increased, observed TCR beta diversity per million T cells dropped in a roughly linear way, and a significant reduction was already evident by age 40. Conclusive comparison of naive and antigen-experienced compartments was prevented by the profiling of bulk unsorted PBMCs. Estimates of total diversity from one million sequenced T cells were regarded as lower bounds and underestimates. Because the CMV infection status of the donors was unknown, age-related changes in expanded clonotypes may potentially have been confounded. Observed TCR beta diversity correlated strongly with the percentage of naive T cells measured by flow cytometry. Compared with the aged group, the long-lived group had more naive CD4+ T cells, fewer expanded clones and increased TCR diversity, a pattern suggesting age selection.

The CDR3 starts with the cysteine, ends with the phenylalanine, and has 16 residues. This entry keeps only the CDR3 DNA: 48 bases, framed from base 1. Between the V and J ends, shortened by 7 bases and 5 bases respectively, the junction contains 20 bases. The receptor comes from a human donor in good health. Specimen: blood. Recombination connected TRBV12-3 or TRBV12-4 to TRBJ2-2, and TRBD2 may be the D gene, going by 6 matching bases. The sequenced DNA: TGTGCCAGCACCAGGGACCGACTAGAAGATACCGGGGAGCTGTTTTTT. Translated, this gives CASTRDRLEDTGELFF.